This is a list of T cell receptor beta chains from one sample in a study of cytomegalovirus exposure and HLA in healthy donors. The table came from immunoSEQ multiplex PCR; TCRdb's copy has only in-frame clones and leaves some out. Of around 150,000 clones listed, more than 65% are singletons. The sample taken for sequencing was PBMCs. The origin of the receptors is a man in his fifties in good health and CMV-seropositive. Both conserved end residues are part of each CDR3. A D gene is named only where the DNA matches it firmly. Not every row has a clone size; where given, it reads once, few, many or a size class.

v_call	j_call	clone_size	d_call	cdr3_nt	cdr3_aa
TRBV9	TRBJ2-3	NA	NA	TGTGCCAGCAGCGTGGAAGGGGGGGCCGGGAGTACGCAGTATTTT	CASSVEGGAGSTQYF
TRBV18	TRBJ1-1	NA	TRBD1	TGTGCCAGCTCAGCAGCCCACAGGGGGAACACTGAAGCTTTCTTT	CASSAAHRGNTEAFF
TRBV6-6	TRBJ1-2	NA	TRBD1	TGTGCCAGCAGCCACCCGACAGGGTTCGACTATGGCTACACCTTC	CASSHPTGFDYGYTF
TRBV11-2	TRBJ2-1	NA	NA	TGTGCCAGCAGCCTCGGCGGACTCCGCTCCTACAATGAGCAGTTCTTC	CASSLGGLRSYNEQFF
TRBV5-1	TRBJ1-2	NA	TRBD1	TGCGCCAGCAGCCCGGACAGGGGGCGGGGCTACACCTTC	CASSPDRGRGYTF
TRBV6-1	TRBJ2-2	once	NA	TGTGCCAGCAGTGAGCCGGGTCCCTCACCGAACACCGGGGAGCTGTTTTTT	CASSEPGPSPNTGELFF
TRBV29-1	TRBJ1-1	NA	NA	TGCAGCGTCCCCTCGCCCCCGGGGACTGAAGCTTTCTTT	CSVPSPPGTEAFF
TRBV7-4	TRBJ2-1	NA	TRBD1	TGTGCCAGCATGCAGGACAGGGTACTTTCAAGAGGGAATGAGCAGTTCTTC	CASMQDRVLSRGNEQFF
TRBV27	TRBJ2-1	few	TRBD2	TGTGCCAGCAGTTTTGGGGGAGGGGAGCAGTTCTTC	CASSFGGGEQFF
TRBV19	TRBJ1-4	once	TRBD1	TGTGCCAGTAGTGAGCCCCAACAGGGGGTAGATGAAAAACTGTTTTTT	CASSEPQQGVDEKLFF
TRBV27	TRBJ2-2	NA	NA	TGTGCCAGCAGTTTAACAGGTTATCCCGGCACCGGGGAGCTGTTTTTT	CASSLTGYPGTGELFF
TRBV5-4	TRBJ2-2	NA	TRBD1	TGTGCCAGCAGCTTGAACCCGGACAGGACCGGGGAGCTGTTTTTT	CASSLNPDRTGELFF
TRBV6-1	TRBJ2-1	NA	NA	TGTGCCAGCAGAGAATGGGGGGGCAAGTACAATGAGCAGTTCTTC	CASREWGGKYNEQFF
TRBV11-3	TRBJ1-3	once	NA	TGTGCCAGCAGCATCGGGAGCTGGGGTAACACCATATATTTT	CASSIGSWGNTIYF
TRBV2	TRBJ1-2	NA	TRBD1	TGTGCCAGCAGTGAAGCTGCTACCCCTTGGACAGGGGGCGCGTGGGGCTACACCTTC	CASSEAATPWTGGAWGYTF
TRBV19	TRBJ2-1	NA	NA	TGTGCCAGTACCTCCACTAGGTCTTCCTACAATGAGCAGTTCTTC	CASTSTRSSYNEQFF
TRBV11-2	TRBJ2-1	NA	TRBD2	TGTGCCAGCAGCTTAGAGGGCGGGAGGCCCTCCAATGAGCAGTTCTTC	CASSLEGGRPSNEQFF
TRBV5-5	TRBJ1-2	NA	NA	TGTGCCAGCAGCTTGGTCCTAAACAGGAGAGACTATGGCTACACCTTC	CASSLVLNRRDYGYTF
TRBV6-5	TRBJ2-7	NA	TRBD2	TGTGCCAGCAGTTACTCCCCGGGGAGGGACGAGCAGTACTTC	CASSYSPGRDEQYF
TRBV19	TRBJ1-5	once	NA	TGTGCCAGTAGTACAGGGAATCAGCCCCAGCATTTT	CASSTGNQPQHF
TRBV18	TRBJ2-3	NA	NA	TGTGCCAGCTCACCGGGCCAAACCAAATCAGATACGCAGTATTTT	CASSPGQTKSDTQYF
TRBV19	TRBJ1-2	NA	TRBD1	TGTGCCAGTAGTATGCCCGGACAGGCGGCCTATGGCTACACCTTC	CASSMPGQAAYGYTF
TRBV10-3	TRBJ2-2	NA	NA	TGTGCCATCAGGCCCGGTAACACCGGGGAGCTGTTTTTT	CAIRPGNTGELFF
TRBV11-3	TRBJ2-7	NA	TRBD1	TGTGCCAGCAGCTTAGAATTCCCCACTACAGGGGGCGAAGGCTACGAGCAGTACTTC	CASSLEFPTTGGEGYEQYF
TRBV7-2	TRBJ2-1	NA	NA	TGTGCCAGCAGCAAAACAAGCTCCTACAATGAGCAGTTCTTC	CASSKTSSYNEQFF
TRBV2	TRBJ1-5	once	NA	TGTGCCAGCAGTGAAGAGAGGCGTAGCAATCAGCCCCAGCATTTT	CASSEERRSNQPQHF
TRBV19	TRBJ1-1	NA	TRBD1	TGTGCCAGTAGTATAGGAACCGGACAGGGTGGAACTGAAGCTTTCTTT	CASSIGTGQGGTEAFF
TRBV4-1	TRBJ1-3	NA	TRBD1	TGCGCCAGCAGCCAAGATCCCGGGACAGGGGACGAAACCATATATTTT	CASSQDPGTGDETIYF
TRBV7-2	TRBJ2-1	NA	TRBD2	TGTGCCAGCAGCCGAAGCAGCGGGAGCATTAAGCAGTTCTTC	CASSRSSGSIKQFF
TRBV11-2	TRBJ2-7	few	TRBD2	TGTGCCAGCAGCCAAATCGGACTAGGAGGATACGAGCAGTACTTC	CASSQIGLGGYEQYF
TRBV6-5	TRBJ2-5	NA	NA	TGTGCCAGCGGCAGGGTCCGCGAGACCCAGTACTTC	CASGRVRETQYF
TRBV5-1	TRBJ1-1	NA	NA	TGCGCCAGCAGCTTTGGGGGGAGGTCTGAAGCTTTCTTT	CASSFGGRSEAFF
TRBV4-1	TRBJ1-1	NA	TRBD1	TGCGCCAGCAGCCAAGCGGGGGCGACAGGGGCCAAAGGCACTGAAGCTTTCTTT	CASSQAGATGAKGTEAFF
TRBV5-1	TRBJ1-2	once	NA	TGCGCCAGCAGCTACGCCACAGGGTCTGGCTACACCTTC	CASSYATGSGYTF
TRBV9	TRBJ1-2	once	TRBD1	TGTGCCAGCAGCGTATACCCCCCCACAGGGGATGGCTACACCTTC	CASSVYPPTGDGYTF
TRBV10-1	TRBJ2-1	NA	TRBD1	TGCGCCAGCAGCGCGCCAGCCTCGGGACAGGGATACAATGAGCAGTTCTTC	CASSAPASGQGYNEQFF
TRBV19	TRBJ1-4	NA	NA	TGTGCCAGTAGTATTCGAAGGGGCAGGGCGGGGGAACTGTTTTTT	CASSIRRGRAGELFF
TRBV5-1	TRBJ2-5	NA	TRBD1	TGCGCCAGCAGCTTGGAAGGGGGCGTTGAGGGGACCCAGTACTTC	CASSLEGGVEGTQYF
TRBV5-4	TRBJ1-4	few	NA	TGTGCCAGCAGCTCGTCGGGGAATGAAAAACTGTTTTTT	CASSSSGNEKLFF
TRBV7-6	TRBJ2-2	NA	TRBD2	TGTGCCAGCAGCCCAATAGCGGGAGCAAACACCGGGGAGCTGTTTTTT	CASSPIAGANTGELFF
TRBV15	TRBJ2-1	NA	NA	TGTGCCACCAGCAGAGCGGGTCGGGGAGTGCGCTCCTACAATGAGCAGTTCTTC	CATSRAGRGVRSYNEQFF